This entry concerns a single TCR beta chain. What it recognizes is unknown. This entry belongs to a study of CD8 T cells in ankylosing spondylitis. Study observations and caveats: The study looked at matched synovial fluid samples from ankylosing spondylitis patients. Disease-linked clones were reported to be significantly enriched there. CD8+ by phenotype, disease-linked clones were relatively rare in peripheral blood. For ankylosing spondylitis blood, a TCR beta motif of under ten highly homologous variants appeared characteristic.

Trimming cost V 2 bases and J 5 bases, with 12 bases left between them. Germline CDR1 MDHEN, CDR2 SYDVKM. The CDR3 has 14 residues. Quantitative 5'-RACE was performed with molecular barcodes, and it yielded the TCR beta libraries. Each CDR3 protein is one row after TCRdb ran MiXCR on the 5' RACE reads. The profile shows about 340,000 distinct CDR3 sequences, approximately 20% of them singletons. Sequencing was performed on blood, either unsorted or a sorted T cell fraction (not recorded which). The source is a male donor with ankylosing spondylitis or in good health (not recorded which). The chain employs TRBV28 and TRBJ2-5; perhaps TRBD1 as D (6 bases). The CDR3 sequence: CASSLGWGLETQYF. CDR3 coding DNA: TGTGCCAGCAGTTTAGGGTGGGGGCTCGAGACCCAGTACTTC. The whole variable domain, filled in from reference TRBV28 and TRBJ2-5, reads DVKVTQSSRYLVKRTGEKVFLECVQDMDHENMFWYRQDPGLGLRLIYFSYDVKMKEKGDIPEGYSVSREKKERFSLILESASTNQTSMYLCASSLGWGLETQYFGPGTRLLVL.